One and the same sample provided the 28 T cell receptor beta chains below, sequenced in a study of shared clonotypes between healthy human individuals. Assay: immunoSEQ multiplex PCR; the TCRdb copy retains only in-frame clones and omits some. Here the sample spans some 530,000 clones, about 72% being singletons. The specimen was PBMCs. These receptors all stem from a woman between 40 and 50 years old in good health. Some clones in this sample may be carry-over from other donors' samples.

The chain uses TRBV9 and TRBJ2-6; the match to TRBD1 covers 7 bases. Germline CDR1 is SGDLS and CDR2 is YYNGEE. V gave up 4 bases and J gave up 2 bases; unmatched junction bases: 18. The CDR3 loop spans 20 amino acids. The CDR3 region is CASSLPVPGQISPGANVLTF. As DNA, the CDR3 is TGTGCCAGCAGCCTCCCGGTCCCGGGACAGATCTCTCCTGGGGCCAACGTCCTGACTTTC.

This chain connects TRBV30 to TRBJ1-6; unclear D gene. With 3 bases removed from V and 7 bases from J, the gap between germline ends came to 10 bases. Germline CDR1 GTSNPN, CDR2 SVGIG (reference sequence). This CDR3 contains 13 residues. The DNA of the CDR3 is TGTGCCTGGAGCCTCGGCCTGAATTCACCCCTCCACTTT. It translates to CAWSLGLNSPLHF.

This chain connects TRBV18 to TRBJ2-5; D possibly corresponds to TRBD1 (6 bases). TRBJ2-7 matches the DNA end more closely, so the J call is doubtful. The germline V gene has CDR1 KGHSH and CDR2 LQKENI. The CDR3 runs 15 residues. The CDR3 loop is CASSPSSQGTYEQYF. The CDR3 nucleotides read TGTGCCAGCTCACCATCCTCCCAGGGGACCTACGAGCAGTACTTC.

The V call is TRBV7-3, the J call TRBJ1-2, with D hard to call. Germline V CDR1 and CDR2: SGHTA, FQGTGA. V lost 2 bases, J lost 6 bases, and 16 bases lay in between. The CDR3 sequence is 15 residues long. This CDR3 reads CASSLVAGLLDGYTF. CDR3 coding DNA: TGTGCCAGCAGCTTAGTGGCAGGTCTGCTTGATGGCTACACCTTC.

The chain employs TRBV5-8 and TRBJ2-7; D gene unclear. Trimming stripped 0 bases from V and 6 bases from J, with 7 bases between. The CDR3 runs to 12 residues. In germline, CDR1 is SGHTS, CDR2 YDEGEE. CDR3 amino acids: CASSLVASEQYF. In nucleotides, the CDR3 is TGTGCCAGCAGCTTGGTGGCAAGCGAGCAGTACTTC.

This clone was observed a few times. The chain combines TRBV2 with TRBJ1-5, with 9 bases that match TRBD1. Germline values: CDR1 SNHLY, CDR2 FYNNEI. V lost 5 bases to trimming and J lost 6 bases; unmatched junction nucleotides: 5. The length of the CDR3 is 14 residues. CDR3 DNA: TGTGCCAGCAGTCTTCTACAGGGGGCTCAGCCCCAGCATTTT. Protein: CASSLLQGAQPQHF.

V gene TRBV28 combines with J gene TRBJ1-1; TRBD1 matches at 11 bases. This CDR3 has 14 amino acids. Unmatched junction bases numbered 6, after V lost 7 bases and J lost 5 bases. CDR1 is MDHEN and CDR2 is SYDVKM in the germline V gene. The CDR3 loop is CASIRGTGGTEAFF. CDR3 sequence (DNA): TGTGCCAGCATCCGGGGGACAGGGGGAACTGAAGCTTTCTTT.

V gene TRBV7-9 combines with J gene TRBJ1-4, with a possible D match to TRBD1 (5 bases). Germline V CDR1 and CDR2: SEHNR, FQNEAQ (reference sequence). CDR3 length: 14 amino acids. V was shortened by 5 bases and J by 9 bases, with 16 bases between the two germline ends. CDR3 nucleotide sequence: TGTGCCAGCAGCCAAGACCAGGGTCTTAAAAAACTGTTTTTT. Residues: CASSQDQGLKKLFF.

The rearrangement joins TRBV5-1 to TRBJ2-2; D call uncertain. V gave up 0 bases and J gave up 1 base, with 13 bases separating them. This CDR3 has 17 amino acids. Germline values: CDR1 SGHRS, CDR2 YFSETQ. The CDR3 sequence is CASSLAAAGQNTGELFF. CDR3 sequence (DNA): TGCGCCAGCAGCTTGGCCGCCGCAGGCCAGAACACCGGGGAGCTGTTTTTT.

For the CDR3, the DNA is TGTGCCAGCAGTGAGGGGCTTGGGGCCAACGTCCTGACTTTC. Translated: CASSEGLGANVLTF. The V gene is TRBV6-4, the J gene TRBJ2-6; possibly TRBD1 for D (5 bases). The germline V and J ends were trimmed by 3 bases and 3 bases, with 6 bases remaining between them. CDR1 is MRHNA, CDR2 SNTAGT, per germline. The CDR3 is 14 amino acids.

V and J are TRBV27 and TRBJ2-1; 11 bases map to TRBD2. The CDR3 length is 18 residues. V was clipped by 1 base and J by 5 bases; unmatched bases: 10. Germline V gene sequence: CDR1 MNHEY, CDR2 SMNVEV (reference sequence). The chain's CDR3 is CASSLWGRGLAENNEQFF. The CDR3 nucleotides are TGTGCCAGCAGTTTATGGGGTAGGGGACTAGCGGAAAACAATGAGCAGTTCTTC.

V usage is TRBV7-2 and J usage is TRBJ2-1, with TRBD2 identical over 8 bases. Germline loops: CDR1 SGHTA, CDR2 FQGNSA. The J segment lost 8 bases and the V segment lost 8 bases, leaving 8 bases of the junction unmatched. This CDR3 has 13 amino acids. CDR3 coding DNA: TGTGCCAGCCTCACGGGGGGGTTGGATGAGCAGTTCTTC. This sequence encodes CASLTGGLDEQFF.

This sequence joins TRBV7-2 and TRBJ2-7; weak D call: TRBD1 (7 bases). V lost 1 base and J 9 bases, leaving 16 bases between the germline ends. This CDR3 region has 14 residues. Germline lookup yields CDR1 SGHTA and CDR2 FQGNSA. The CDR3, as DNA: TGTGCCAGCAGCTTAGGCGGGACAGCCCAGGGGCAGTACTTC. Translating gives CASSLGGTAQGQYF.

This clone has just a few counts. V gene TRBV2 combines with J gene TRBJ2-2, with D possibly matching TRBD1 (5 bases). Germline V CDR1 and CDR2: SNHLY, FYNNEI. Trimming left V 2 bases short and J 4 bases short, with 14 bases between. CDR3 length equals 16 residues. The CDR3 DNA reads as TGTGCCAGCAGTGAATTGGGGCAGGGTCGCACCGGGGAGCTGTTTTTT. This gives the protein CASSELGQGRTGELFF.

This clone was seen many times. This sequence joins TRBV29-1 and TRBJ2-6; D gene unclear. The V gene's germline CDR1 is SQVTM and CDR2 ANQGSEA. With 2 bases removed from V and 0 bases from J, the gap between germline ends came to 11 bases. The CDR3 runs to 16 residues. CDR3 amino acids: CSVETDLGSGANVLTF. CDR3 bases: TGCAGCGTTGAAACAGATCTTGGCTCTGGGGCCAACGTCCTGACTTTC.

The genes are TRBV7-8 and TRBJ2-7; 10 positions match TRBD2. The CDR3 runs 21 residues. Germline loops: CDR1 SGHVS, CDR2 FQNEAQ. V shed 3 bases and J 0 bases; nucleotides not matched to a gene: 20. The chain's CDR3 is CASSFITPRVLAGVYSYEQYF. CDR3 in DNA: TGTGCCAGCAGCTTTATTACCCCAAGGGTTCTAGCGGGAGTTTACTCCTACGAGCAGTACTTC.

J is TRBJ2-1 and V is TRBV11-2; 8 bases fit TRBD2. The V and J ends lost 8 bases and 9 bases, in that order; junction bases with no gene match: 15. The CDR3 totals 15 residues. Germline CDR1 is SGHAT and CDR2 is FQNNGV. The chain's CDR3 is CASGMRPLAGPEQFF. The DNA of the CDR3 is TGTGCCAGCGGAATGAGACCCCTAGCGGGCCCTGAGCAGTTCTTC.

This chain connects TRBV7-2 to TRBJ2-1; no clear D. V was trimmed by 5 bases and J by 10 bases, leaving 9 bases between them. This CDR3 has 11 amino acids. The germline gives CDR1 SGHTA, CDR2 FQGNSA. CDR3: CASSLEVEQFF. The CDR3, as DNA: TGTGCCAGCAGCCTAGAGGTAGAGCAGTTCTTC.

A single count supports this clone. The rearrangement joins TRBV4-1 to TRBJ2-3; tentative D call: TRBD1 (6 bases). The length of the CDR3 is 16 residues. The V gene lost 1 base and the J gene lost 1 base, with 12 bases spanning the gap. CDR1 is MGHRA and CDR2 is YSYEKL in the germline V gene. The CDR3 protein is CASSQGGNRGTDTQYF. The CDR3 DNA sequence: TGCGCCAGCAGCCAAGGGGGTAACAGGGGCACAGATACGCAGTATTTT.

The table lists this clone with a few counts. The gene calls are TRBV7-6 and TRBJ1-4, with D possibly TRBD1 on 6 matching bases. Germline V gene lookup returns CDR1 SGHVS and CDR2 FNYEAQ. Trimming removed 0 bases from V and 7 bases from J, with 15 bases in between. This CDR3 spans 16 amino acids. CDR3 region: CASSLAVTGPTEKLFF. CDR3 nucleotides: TGTGCCAGCAGCTTAGCAGTGACAGGCCCAACTGAAAAACTGTTTTTT.

The chain is built from TRBV4-1 and TRBJ2-1; a weak D match, TRBD2 (5 bases). With 4 bases removed from V and 6 bases from J, the gap between germline ends came to 16 bases. The germline V gene encodes CDR1 MGHRA and CDR2 YSYEKL. There are 15 residues in the CDR3. The DNA for the CDR3 is TGCGCCAGCAGCCCGGTGGGTCGGGGAGCCAATGAGCAGTTCTTC. Protein: CASSPVGRGANEQFF.

This clone occurred a few times. The chain combines TRBV29-1 with TRBJ1-2; D is unclear. Deletions cut 0 bases from V and 8 bases from J, with 13 bases between. The CDR3 runs to 13 residues. Looked up from germline, CDR1 is SQVTM and CDR2 is ANQGSEA. The CDR3 is CSVEDSGVDGYTF. The CDR3 DNA reads as TGCAGCGTTGAAGATTCCGGGGTCGACGGCTACACCTTC. Full variable domain (missing parts from reference TRBV29-1 and TRBJ1-2): SAVISQKPSRDICQRGTSLTIQCQVDSQVTMMFWYRQQPGQSLTLIATANQGSEATYESGFVIDKFPISRPNLTFSTLTVSNMSPEDSSIYLCSVEDSGVDGYTFGSGTRLTVV.

Only a few counts were recorded for this clone. The chain joins TRBV7-2 to TRBJ2-7, with 9 bases that match TRBD1. Unmatched junction bases numbered 5, after V lost 5 bases and J lost 0 bases. Germline assignment: CDR1 SGHTA and CDR2 FQGNSA. The CDR3 is made up of 15 amino acids. The CDR3 protein is CASSHGTGSSYEQYF. CDR3 DNA sequence: TGTGCCAGCAGCCACGGGACAGGGTCCTCCTACGAGCAGTACTTC.

This clone was recorded at least ten times. The CDR3 here is CAFHRDSYEQYF. For the CDR3, the DNA is TGTGCCTTCCACCGGGACAGCTACGAGCAGTACTTC. The gene calls are TRBV30 and TRBJ2-7; 7 nucleotides match TRBD1. The CDR3 is made up of 12 amino acids. V was pared by 7 bases and J by 3 bases, with 6 bases of the junction left unmatched. CDR1 is GTSNPN and CDR2 is SVGIG in the germline V gene (reference sequence). The whole variable domain, filled in from reference TRBV30 and TRBJ2-7, reads SQTIHQWPATLVQPVGSPLSLECTVEGTSNPNLYWYRQAAGRGLQLLFYSVGIGQISSEVPQNLSASRPQDRQFILSSKKLLLSDSGFYLCAFHRDSYEQYFGPGTRLTVT.

The V and J genes are TRBV7-3 and TRBJ2-7; TRBD2 aligns across 8 bases. CDR3 size: 16 residues. Germline assignment: CDR1 SGHTA and CDR2 FQGTGA. V dropped 6 bases and J dropped 6; count of bases not matched to a gene: 16. The CDR3 protein is CASSPNPPGLGGEQYF. DNA of the CDR3: TGTGCCAGCAGTCCTAATCCACCGGGACTAGGGGGCGAGCAGTACTTC.

This clone turned up a few times. The rearrangement uses TRBV28 and TRBJ2-2, with D perhaps assigned TRBD1 or TRBD2 (5 bases each). The CDR3 loop spans 14 amino acids. Germline V gives CDR1 MDHEN, CDR2 SYDVKM. Trimming left V 10 bases short and J 0 bases short, with 12 bases between. The CDR3 DNA sequence: TGTGCCACCCCGGGACGGCCGAACACCGGGGAGCTGTTTTTT. Its protein product is CATPGRPNTGELFF.

V usage is TRBV5-1 and J usage is TRBJ1-4; D is unclear. The germline gives CDR1 SGHRS, CDR2 YFSETQ. The CDR3 totals 15 residues. Trimming took 0 bases from V and 4 from J, leaving 10 bases between them. CDR3 nucleotide sequence: TGCGCCAGCAGCTTGGCCTTGTCCGGTAATGAAAAACTGTTTTTT. Translating gives CASSLALSGNEKLFF.

The sample holds a few counts of this clone. The chain couples TRBV19 to TRBJ2-5; 13 positions agree with TRBD2. The germline V gene encodes CDR1 LNHDA and CDR2 SQIVND (reference sequence). After removal of 5 bases from V and 5 bases from J, the junction contained 5 bases not matched to a gene. The CDR3 runs 15 residues. The CDR3 here is CASSSLAGGRETQYF. The CDR3 DNA follows: TGTGCCAGTAGTTCACTAGCGGGAGGGCGTGAGACCCAGTACTTC.